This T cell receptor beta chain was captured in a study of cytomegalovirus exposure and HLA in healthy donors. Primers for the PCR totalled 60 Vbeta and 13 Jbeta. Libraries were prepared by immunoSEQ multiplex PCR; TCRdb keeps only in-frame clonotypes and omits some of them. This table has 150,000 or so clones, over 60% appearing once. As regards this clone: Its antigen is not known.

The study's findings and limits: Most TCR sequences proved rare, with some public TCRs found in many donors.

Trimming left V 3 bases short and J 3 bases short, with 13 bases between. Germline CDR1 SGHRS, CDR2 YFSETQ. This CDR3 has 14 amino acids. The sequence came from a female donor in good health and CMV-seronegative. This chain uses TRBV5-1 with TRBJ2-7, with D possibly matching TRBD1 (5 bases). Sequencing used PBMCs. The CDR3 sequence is CASSSPGRYYEQYF. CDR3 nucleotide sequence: TGCGCCAGCAGCTCCCCAGGGCGGTACTACGAGCAGTACTTC.